The clone carrying this T cell receptor beta chain was counted between two and nine times. Its antigen is not known. The read ends 3 residues shy of where the CDR3 ends; the end is completed using the germline J gene. Patients had low serum IgG, IgA and/or IgM and specific antibody deficiency. The repertoire was sequenced with immunoSEQ multiplex PCR; TCRdb's copy has only in-frame clones and lacks some. Altogether almost 20,000 clones were found in the sample, and no singletons occur. The data originate from a study of T cell clonality in common variable immunodeficiency. Whole-study findings and limits: In common variable immunodeficiency, TCR beta chains reportedly carried fewer deletions and N-nucleotide insertions. TCRbeta clonality was increased in CVID versus healthy controls.

Looked up from germline, CDR1 is GTSNPN and CDR2 is SVGIG (reference sequence). The CDR3 is made up of 12 amino acids. The V and J genes are TRBV30 and TRBJ1-1, with 7 bases identical to TRBD1. The receptor was derived from a human donor with common variable immunodeficiency. Sequencing was done on a sample of peripheral blood mononuclear cells. The sequenced CDR3 bases are TGTGCCTGGAGTCGCGACAGGGAGGCG. This codes for CAWSRDREA. The whole CDR3 is CAWSRDREAAFF.